This T cell receptor beta chain was identified in a study of T cell repertoires in cytomegalovirus infection. Study details: Public TCR beta signature analysis indicated the presence of both CMV infection and matching HLA type. Findings and caveats of the study: The study found HLA-C-restricted CMV-specific TCR beta clonotypes dominating the ex vivo response. Adding up the frequency of public TCR beta families identified people who carried CMV plus the relevant HLA.

The sample holds many counts of this clonotype. Its antigen is still unknown. The CDR3 totals 13 residues. V gave up 2 bases and J gave up 5 bases, with 9 bases separating them. TCRdb passed the reads through MiXCR, listing each CDR3 protein once. Of approximately 490,000 distinct CDR3 sequences in the sample, around 10% were seen once. The receptor comes from a human donor in good health (CMV status not recorded). Some clones in this sample may be carry-over from other donors' samples. Source material: PBMCs. The chain carries TRBV12-3 or TRBV12-4 and TRBJ1-1, with TRBD1 as a possible D gene (5 bases). CDR3 nucleotides: TGTGCCAGCAGTTTAATAAGGGGAACTGAAGCTTTCTTT. Its translation: CASSLIRGTEAFF.